This T cell receptor beta chain was sequenced in a study of cytomegalovirus exposure and HLA in healthy donors. Study outcomes and limitations: Presence/absence analysis assumed near-uniform sequencing depth across donors. Later analysis identified several of the most significant clusters that appeared linked to common viral pathogens.

Healthy bone marrow donors made up the cohort. Donors showed nominal health when sampled, although they likely had unrecorded immune exposures. On this clone: Its antigen is unknown.

V lost 5 bases and J lost 3; bases outside the gene matches: 11. This CDR3 has 17 amino acids. In germline, CDR1 is SGHRS, CDR2 YFSETQ. Amplification used 60 Vbeta primers and 13 Jbeta primers. TCRdb keeps only in-frame clones here, not all; method: immunoSEQ multiplex PCR. Of 120,000 or so clones detected, 80% to 90% appear once; the ten largest clones hold about 11%. The sequenced material came from PBMCs. The chain employs TRBV5-1 and TRBJ2-3, with 11 bases that match TRBD2. The clonotype was recovered from a male donor in good health and CMV-seropositive. The DNA for the CDR3 is TGCGCCAGCAGGCGAAAAGGGACTAGCGGAAGTACAGATACGCAGTATTTT. It encodes CASRRKGTSGSTDTQYF. The variable domain in full, with the rest retrieved from reference TRBV5-1 and TRBJ2-3, is KAGVTQTPRYLIKTRGQQVTLSCSPISGHRSVSWYQQTPGQGLQFLFEYFSETQRNKGNFPGRFSGRQFSNSRSEMNVSTLELGDSALYLCASRRKGTSGSTDTQYFGPGTRLTVL.